This TCR beta chain was recovered during a study of spatial heterogeneity in lung cancer. Trimming removed 7 bases from V and 2 bases from J, with 10 bases in between. Germline V gene sequence: CDR1 DFQATT, CDR2 SNEGSKA (reference sequence). This CDR3 has 12 residues. Single TCR cDNA molecules each had their own unique molecular identifier. One entry per CDR3 protein, called by TCRdb with MiXCR from the 5' RACE reads. The sample lists 4,700 or so distinct CDR3 sequences; 20% to 25% were seen once. As to this clonotype: This beta chain is a stray sequence in a library constructed for alpha chains; its clone size is not meaningful.

This sample's time point: sample taken at primary tumor resection. Sequencing was performed on whole RNA extracted from tumor and nontumor lung tissue, or from frozen PBMC, and the material was left unsorted. Samples were obtained from approximately 72 donors, all untreated early-stage non-small cell lung cancer patients. This receptor was taken from a female donor with early-stage non-small cell lung cancer. This chain links TRBV20-1 with TRBJ2-3; no definite D call. The sample in question was normal lung tissue next to the tumor, obtained at surgery. DNA of the CDR3: TGCAGTGTTGTGACCTCCACAGATACGCAGTATTTT. Protein: CSVVTSTDTQYF.